The source of this T cell receptor (beta chain) is a study of CD8 T cells in ankylosing spondylitis. This clonotype has just a few counts. Its antigen is undetermined. TCRdb passed the 5' RACE reads through MiXCR, listing each CDR3 protein once. This table holds 500,000 or so distinct CDR3 sequences, approximately 5.3% found once. V was clipped by 7 bases and J by 1 base, with 17 bases between them. This CDR3 has 15 amino acids. Germline lookup yields CDR1 SNHLY and CDR2 FYNNEI. Findings and limits, study-wide: Typical of ankylosing spondylitis blood, it appeared, was a TCR beta motif of fewer than ten highly homologous variants.

This receptor was obtained from a male donor with ankylosing spondylitis. Sequencing used blood, either unsorted or a sorted T cell fraction (not recorded which). This sequence joins TRBV2 and TRBJ2-7; D perhaps matches TRBD1 (6 bases). The CDR3 bases are TGTGCCAGCACCCTAGAACAGGGTAGGTCCTACGAGCAGTACTTC. As protein: CASTLEQGRSYEQYF. Complete variable domain (other parts from reference TRBV2 and TRBJ2-7): EPEVTQTPSHQVTQMGQEVILRCVPISNHLYFYWYRQILGQKVEFLVSFYNNEISEKSEIFDDQFSVERPDGSNFTLKIRSTKLEDSAMYFCASTLEQGRSYEQYFGPGTRLTVT.